This entry lists 24 T cell receptor beta chains sequenced from one sample in a study of tumor-infiltrating lymphocytes in primary liver carcinoma. Between about 17 and 34 mg of unsorted bulk tissue served as the source from which RNA and DNA were co-extracted. A primer in the constant region served to generate TCR beta cDNA from 500 ng of total RNA. Modified slightly, ARM-PCR produced TCR beta libraries over three nested multiplex PCR rounds. The first two PCR rounds used TRBV1-TRBV30 forward primers with a C-beta reverse primer, 10 to 11 cycles each. TCRdb independently ran MiXCR on the multiplex PCR reads; one entry per CDR3 protein. The sample records roughly 86,000 distinct CDR3 sequences, just over 65% being singletons. The sequencing sample was made of tumor-adjacent normal liver tissue. The source of these receptors is a man aged 35 to 55 with primary liver carcinoma and hepatitis B virus infection.

This clonotype came up many times. J is TRBJ2-1 and V is TRBV6-5; 11 bases align to TRBD2. The CDR3 sequence is 15 residues long. Per germline, CDR1 MNHEY and CDR2 SVGAGI. J gave up 14 bases and V 0 bases, and 9 bases lay outside the gene matches. CDR3 sequence reads: CASSYSSTSGSRKFF. Here the CDR3 DNA reads TGTGCCAGCAGTTACTCTAGTACTAGCGGGAGTCGGAAGTTCTTC.

A word on this clonotype: The CDR3 does not end in the conserved phenylalanine or tryptophan, so this is likely a read error. This chain links TRBV29-1 with TRBJ2-7; D gene uncertain. The V gene lost 6 bases and the J gene lost 1 base, with 13 bases spanning the gap. CDR1 and CDR2 from the germline V gene are SQVTM and ANQGSEA. The CDR3 has 13 residues. This CDR3 reads CSVLKSRSYEQYL. DNA for the CDR3: TGCAGCGTCCTCAAATCCCGATCCTACGAGCAGTACTTA.

Note on this clonotype: A much larger clone differs from this one at a single base, so this may be a read error. The chain is built from TRBV6-1 and TRBJ1-4, with D perhaps TRBD1 (6 bases). V lost 2 bases and J lost 6, with 19 bases in between. From germline, CDR1 is MNHNS and CDR2 SASEGT. The CDR3 loop spans 17 amino acids. CDR3 in amino acids: CASSELVGGHGDEKLFF. In DNA form, the CDR3 reads TGTGCCAGCAGTGAATTGGTAGGGGGTCATGGCGATGAAAAACTGTTTTTT.

This clonotype was seen a few times. The gene calls are TRBV7-9 and TRBJ2-7, with TRBD1 as a possible D gene (6 bases). Germline-derived CDR1 and CDR2 are SEHNR and FQNEAQ (reference sequence). V was shortened by 5 bases and J by 0 bases, with 26 bases between the two germline ends. The CDR3 sequence is 19 residues long. The CDR3 region has the DNA TGTGCCAGCAGCGGGTACCGGGACACGCAAAGTGGGGACTCCTACGAGCAGTACTTC. This gives the protein CASSGYRDTQSGDSYEQYF.

As for this clonotype: At one of its ends the junction is not consistent with the germline gene, which may arise from a read error. The chain carries TRBV6-1 and TRBJ2-1; TRBD1 or TRBD2 may be the D gene (5 bases each). Germline V CDR1 and CDR2: MNHNS, SASEGT. The CDR3 is 13 residues long. CDR3 residues: CATSRGPYNEQFF. The CDR3 region has the DNA TGTGCCACCAGTAGGGGACCCTACAATGAGCAGTTCTTC.

Remarks on this clonotype: A junction end diverges from the germline sequence, so it may reflect a read error. The gene calls are TRBV29-1 and TRBJ2-1; maybe TRBD2 (6 bases). The CDR3 runs to 15 residues. Per the germline V gene, CDR1 is SQVTM and CDR2 is ANQGSEA. The CDR3 loop reads CSVGLLAEGPAEQFF. The CDR3 DNA reads TGCAGTGTTGGGTTATTAGCGGAAGGGCCGGCGGAGCAGTTCTTC.

In the case of this clonotype: The junction and the germline gene differ at one end; a read error may be behind it. V is TRBV29-1 and J is TRBJ2-1; 10 bases are a match to TRBD2. This CDR3 comprises 14 residues. Germline CDR1 and CDR2: SQVTM and ANQGSEA. For the CDR3, the DNA is TGCAGCGTTAAGCGGGAGGGCTCCTACGATGAGAAGTTCTTC. Translation gives CSVKREGSYDEKFF.

In the case of this clonotype: Germline is not matched at one junction end, which may reflect a read error. The chain recombines TRBV7-8 with TRBJ1-5, with unresolved D. Germline V gene lookup returns CDR1 SGHVS and CDR2 FQNEAQ. This CDR3 has 14 amino acids. The CDR3 DNA sequence: TGTGCCAACAGCCTTAAGGCAACCAATCAGCCCCAGCATTTT. Translating gives CANSLKATNQPQHF.

The chain has TRBV28 and TRBJ2-7, with unresolved D. This CDR3 is built from 14 residues. Trimming took off 6 bases at V and 6 bases at J, with 18 bases between the two ends. Germline values: CDR1 MDHEN, CDR2 SYDVKM. CDR3 nucleotide sequence: TGTGCCAGCAGGAACCCGGGCCCACACTCCGAGCAGTACTTC. It translates to CASRNPGPHSEQYF.

CDR3 nucleotides: TGTGCCAGCAGCAGGGGTCGGACAGATACGCAGTATTTT. This gives the protein CASSRGRTDTQYF. The chain joins TRBV11-1 to TRBJ2-3; the D gene is possibly TRBD1 (5 bases). The CDR3 contains 13 residues. V shed 5 bases and J shed 3 bases, with 9 bases lying between them. Germline V gives CDR1 SGHAT, CDR2 FQDESV (reference sequence).

The J gene is TRBJ2-5, the V gene TRBV30; a possible D gene is TRBD1 (6 bases). This CDR3 is 14 amino acids long. Trimming left V 3 bases short and J 0 bases short, with 11 bases between. Germline assignment: CDR1 GTSNPN and CDR2 SVGIG (reference sequence). The chain's CDR3 is CAWREQGYQETQYF. CDR3 in DNA: TGTGCCTGGAGAGAGCAGGGGTACCAAGAGACCCAGTACTTC.

A remark on this clonotype: A much bigger clone sits one base away, suggesting this may be a read error. Here the CDR3 DNA reads TGTGCCAGGATGGGTGAAGCTTTCTTT. Amino acids: CARMGEAFF. This rearrangement joins TRBV6-5 to TRBJ1-1; D call uncertain. Germline loops: CDR1 MNHEY, CDR2 SVGAGI. The V end was cut by 9 bases, the J end by 7 bases, with 6 bases between. The CDR3 spans 9 residues.

This clonotype has more than one count but fewer than ten. This chain uses TRBV28 with TRBJ1-2, with D maybe TRBD1 (5 bases). There are 14 residues in the CDR3. Trimming removed 6 bases at V and 1 base at J, with 12 bases between. Germline loops: CDR1 MDHEN, CDR2 SYDVKM. CDR3 residues: CASSLDRNNYGYTF. In DNA form, the CDR3 reads TGTGCCAGCAGCCTAGACAGAAATAACTATGGCTACACCTTC.

The rearrangement uses TRBV11-2 and TRBJ2-5; D unclear. The CDR3 totals 12 residues. Germline CDR1 SGHAT, CDR2 FQNNGV. V lost 11 bases and J 9 bases, leaving 19 bases between the germline ends. The CDR3 reads CAYSLEEKAQYF. CDR3 nucleotides: TGTGCCTACAGCTTAGAGGAAAAGGCCCAGTACTTC.

The sample holds many counts of this clonotype. The CDR3 coding sequence is TGTGCCAGCAGTCAACAGGGGGGGGACACCGGGGAGCTGTTTTTT. Translating it yields CASSQQGGDTGELFF. V usage is TRBV12-3 or TRBV12-4 and J usage is TRBJ2-2; perhaps TRBD1 as D (8 bases). V gave up 5 bases and J gave up 3 bases, with 13 bases separating them. The CDR3 runs 15 residues.

Notes on this clonotype: A much larger clone lies a single base off, so this may be a read error. V and J are TRBV10-3 and TRBJ1-1; perhaps TRBD1 as D (6 bases). Trimming removed 7 bases at V and 0 bases at J, with 15 bases between. Per germline, CDR1 ENHRY and CDR2 SYGVKD. The CDR3 sequence is 15 residues long. In DNA form, the CDR3 reads TGTGCCATCACTAGAGGGACAACCATGAACACTGAAGCTTTCTTT. Translating gives CAITRGTTMNTEAFF.

This clonotype has a handful of counts. The V call is TRBV30, the J call TRBJ1-2, with a weak D call TRBD1 (6 bases). The CDR3 is 14 amino acids. Trimming stripped 3 bases from V and 3 bases from J, with 14 bases between. Germline V gives CDR1 GTSNPN, CDR2 SVGIG (reference sequence). CDR3 region: CAWSLQGWDYGYTF. CDR3 sequence (DNA): TGTGCCTGGAGCCTACAGGGTTGGGACTATGGCTACACCTTC.

This clonotype was recorded at least ten times. This sequence joins TRBV5-5 and TRBJ2-1; 7 positions match TRBD2. The CDR3 runs to 13 residues. Trimming cost V 9 bases and J 6 bases; bases outside gene matches: 9. From germline, CDR1 is SGHKS and CDR2 YYEKEE (reference sequence). The CDR3 loop reads CATQAGSANEQFF. The CDR3 DNA sequence: TGTGCCACTCAAGCGGGATCGGCCAATGAGCAGTTCTTC.

The chain recombines TRBV10-3 with TRBJ2-5; D not certain. This CDR3 has 15 amino acids. Germline V gene sequence: CDR1 ENHRY, CDR2 SYGVKD. V shed 4 bases and J shed 11 bases, with 23 bases lying between them. As DNA, the CDR3 is TGTGCCATCAGTGCTAATATAGGGAATTTGGAGATACAGTACTTC. As protein: CAISANIGNLEIQYF.

To note about this clonotype: This CDR3 is missing its conserved last phenylalanine or tryptophan, likely due to a read error. V and J are TRBV29-1 and TRBJ2-5, with D tentatively TRBD1 or TRBD2 (5 bases each). CDR3 size: 12 residues. Trimming took off 7 bases at V and 5 bases at J, with 14 bases between the two ends. CDR1 and CDR2 from the germline V gene are SQVTM and ANQGSEA. The CDR3, as DNA: TGCAGCGGAGGGGTCAGGGAGGAGACCCAGTACATC. It encodes CSGGVREETQYI.

This clonotype was picked up one time. This clone may be a read error of a much larger clone one base away. This chain connects TRBV5-4 to TRBJ2-5, with 11 bases identical to TRBD2. Germline V gene data show CDR1 as SGHNT and CDR2 as YYREEE (reference sequence). The CDR3 extends over 15 amino acids. This CDR3 reads CASRLAGGAWETHYF. CDR3 in DNA: TGTGCCAGCAGGCTAGCGGGAGGAGCATGGGAGACCCATTACTTC.

Comment on this clonotype: Being one base from a much bigger clone, this may be a read error. The chain carries TRBV6-2 or TRBV6-3 and TRBJ2-2; weak D call: TRBD1 (5 bases). This CDR3 contains 14 residues. CDR1 is MNHEY, CDR2 SVGEGT, per germline. The CDR3 is CTSSLQVTAGELFF. The CDR3 region has the DNA TGTACCAGCAGTTTACAGGTTACCGCCGGGGAGCTGTTTTTT.

Worth noting for this clonotype: A junction boundary mismatches the germline segment, possibly from a read error. V and J are TRBV6-2 or TRBV6-3 and TRBJ2-1; 8 nucleotides match TRBD1. There are 19 residues in the CDR3. Germline CDR1 reads MNHEY; CDR2 reads SVGEGT. CDR3 loop: CASSSPRTGTGSPYNERFF. The CDR3 DNA follows: TGTGCCAGCAGTTCCCCCCGGACAGGGACAGGCTCGCCCTACAATGAGCGGTTCTTC.

The V and J genes are TRBV28 and TRBJ2-7; 7 nucleotides agree with TRBD2. With 3 bases clipped from V and 3 bases from J, the junction kept 8 bases outside the gene matches. The CDR3 extends over 15 amino acids. Germline values: CDR1 MDHEN, CDR2 SYDVKM. CDR3 loop: CASSFTSGTYYEQYF. As DNA, the CDR3 is TGTGCCAGCAGTTTTACGAGCGGGACCTACTACGAGCAGTACTTC.